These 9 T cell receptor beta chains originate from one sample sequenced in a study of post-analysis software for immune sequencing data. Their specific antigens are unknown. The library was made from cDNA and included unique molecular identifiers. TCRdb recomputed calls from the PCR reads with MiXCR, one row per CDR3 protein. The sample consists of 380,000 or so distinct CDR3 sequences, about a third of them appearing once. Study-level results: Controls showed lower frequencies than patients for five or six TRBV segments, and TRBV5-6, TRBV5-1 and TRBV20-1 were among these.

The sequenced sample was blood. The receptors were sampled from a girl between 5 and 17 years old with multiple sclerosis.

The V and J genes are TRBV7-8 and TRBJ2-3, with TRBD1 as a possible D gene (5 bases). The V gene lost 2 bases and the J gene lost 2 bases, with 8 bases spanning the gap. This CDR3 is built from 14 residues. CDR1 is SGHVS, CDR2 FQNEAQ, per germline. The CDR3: CASSLTQATDTQYF. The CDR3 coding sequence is TGTGCCAGCAGCTTAACACAGGCCACAGATACGCAGTATTTT.

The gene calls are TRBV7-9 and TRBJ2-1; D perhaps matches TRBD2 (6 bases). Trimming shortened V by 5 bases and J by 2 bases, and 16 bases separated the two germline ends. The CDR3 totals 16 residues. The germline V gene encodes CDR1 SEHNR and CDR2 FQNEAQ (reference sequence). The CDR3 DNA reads TGTGCCAGCAGCCTGACGTTCGGGAGCGCCTACAATGAGCAGTTCTTC. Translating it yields CASSLTFGSAYNEQFF.

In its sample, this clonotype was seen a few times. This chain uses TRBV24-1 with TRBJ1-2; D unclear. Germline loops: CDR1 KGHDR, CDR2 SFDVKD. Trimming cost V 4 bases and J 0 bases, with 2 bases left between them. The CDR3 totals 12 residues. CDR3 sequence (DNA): TGTGCCACCAGTGAAGCTAACTATGGCTACACCTTC. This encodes CATSEANYGYTF.

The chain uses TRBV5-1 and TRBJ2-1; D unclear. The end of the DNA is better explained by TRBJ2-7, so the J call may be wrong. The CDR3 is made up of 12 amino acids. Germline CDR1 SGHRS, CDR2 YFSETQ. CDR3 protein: CASSHILGEQYF. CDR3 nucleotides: TGCGCCAGCAGCCATATTTTGGGCGAGCAGTACTTC.

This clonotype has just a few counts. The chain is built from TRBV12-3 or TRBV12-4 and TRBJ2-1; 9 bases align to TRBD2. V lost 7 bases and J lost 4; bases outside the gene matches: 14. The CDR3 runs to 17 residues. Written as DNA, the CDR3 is TGTGCCAGCACCCAAGGGGGCGGGCTAGCGGGGTACAATGAGCAGTTCTTC. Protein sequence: CASTQGGGLAGYNEQFF.

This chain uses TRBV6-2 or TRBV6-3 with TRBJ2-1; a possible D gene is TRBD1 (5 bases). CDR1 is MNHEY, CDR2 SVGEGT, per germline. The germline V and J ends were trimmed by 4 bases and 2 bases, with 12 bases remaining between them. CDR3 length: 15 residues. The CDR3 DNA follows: TGTGCCAGCAGTTTCCGCCAGGGAACCTACAATGAGCAGTTCTTC. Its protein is CASSFRQGTYNEQFF.

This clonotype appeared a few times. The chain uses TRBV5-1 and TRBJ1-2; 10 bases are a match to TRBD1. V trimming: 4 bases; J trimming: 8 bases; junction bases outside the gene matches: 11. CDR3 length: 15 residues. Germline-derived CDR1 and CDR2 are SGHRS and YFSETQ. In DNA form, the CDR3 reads TGCGCCAGCAGCACCTCAGGGACAGGGGAAGGCGGCTACACCTTC. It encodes CASSTSGTGEGGYTF.

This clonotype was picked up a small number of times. The CDR3 protein is CASSLIPGLAKNIQYF. The CDR3 DNA follows: TGTGCCAGCAGCTTGATTCCGGGACTAGCCAAAAACATTCAGTACTTC. The chain couples TRBV5-5 to TRBJ2-4; D perhaps matches TRBD2 (6 bases). In germline, CDR1 is SGHKS, CDR2 YYEKEE (reference sequence). The V end lost 1 base, the J end lost 0 bases, and 11 bases lay between the germline ends. The CDR3 contains 16 residues.

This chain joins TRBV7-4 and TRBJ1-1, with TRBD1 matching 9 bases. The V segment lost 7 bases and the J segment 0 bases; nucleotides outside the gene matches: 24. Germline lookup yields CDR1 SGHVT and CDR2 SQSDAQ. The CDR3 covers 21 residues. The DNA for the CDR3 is TGTGCCAGCAAGCTCGGTTCCCGGGACAGGGTCACCCAGGAGGTGAACACTGAAGCTTTCTTT. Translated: CASKLGSRDRVTQEVNTEAFF. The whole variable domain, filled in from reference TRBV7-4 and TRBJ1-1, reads GAGVSQSPRYKVAKRGRDVALRCDSISGHVTLYWYRQTLGQGSEVLTYSQSDAQRDKSGRPSGRFSAERPERSVSTLKIQRTEQGDSAVYLCASKLGSRDRVTQEVNTEAFFGQGTRLTVV.